These 17 T cell receptor beta chains came from one sample sequenced in a study of T cells in Graves' hyperthyroidism and ophthalmopathy. From RNA transcripts, TCR beta CDR3 regions were amplified. TCR CDR3 regions were first amplified by RT-PCR with HTBI primers. TCRdb analysed the multiplex PCR reads with MiXCR anew, one entry per CDR3 protein. The sample holds more than 500,000 distinct CDR3 sequences; about 16% are singletons and the top ten take approximately 3.9%. Material for sequencing was blood. The receptors were sampled from a young woman with Graves' hyperthyroidism.

Many counts were recorded for this clonotype. The chain recombines TRBV27 with TRBJ2-5, with 8 bases lining up with TRBD1. The CDR3 has 14 residues. Per germline, CDR1 MNHEY and CDR2 SMNVEV (reference sequence). V lost 0 bases to trimming and J lost 5 bases; unmatched junction nucleotides: 2. The CDR3 DNA follows: TGTGCCAGCAGTTTATCAGGACAGGGTGAGACCCAGTACTTC. This gives the protein CASSLSGQGETQYF.

This clonotype was observed a handful of times. The chain uses TRBV24-1 and TRBJ2-7, with 7 bases that match TRBD2. J lost 3 bases, V lost 5 bases, and 9 bases had no gene match. Germline V CDR1 and CDR2: KGHDR, SFDVKD. The CDR3 is made up of 15 amino acids. The CDR3 is CATSAGDGLDYEQYF. The DNA for the CDR3 is TGTGCCACCAGTGCCGGGGACGGACTAGACTACGAGCAGTACTTC.

The table lists this clonotype with a few counts. The V gene is TRBV19, the J gene TRBJ2-7; tentatively, D is TRBD1 (6 bases). The CDR3 extends over 14 amino acids. Germline V CDR1 and CDR2: LNHDA, SQIVND (reference sequence). CDR3 DNA: TGTGCTACCAGAGAAATGACAGGATCCTACGAGCAGTACTTC. Translating it yields CATREMTGSYEQYF.

There are many counts of this clonotype. CDR3 sequence: CASSEEATGELFF. CDR3 in DNA: TGTGCCAGCAGCGAAGAAGCCACCGGGGAGCTGTTTTTT. The J gene is TRBJ2-2, the V gene TRBV11-2; the D is unclear. CDR3 length equals 13 residues. Germline V lookup: CDR1 SGHAT, CDR2 FQNNGV. V was trimmed by 5 bases and J by 4 bases, leaving 8 bases between them.

This clonotype was detected many times. The chain couples TRBV27 to TRBJ1-2; no clear D. Germline CDR1 and CDR2: MNHEY and SMNVEV (reference sequence). The CDR3 is 14 amino acids. Deletions cut 5 bases from V and 2 bases from J, with 12 bases between. The CDR3 reads CASSPSWENYGYTF. The CDR3 DNA follows: TGTGCCAGCAGTCCCTCCTGGGAGAACTATGGCTACACCTTC.

This clonotype was seen many times. The chain links TRBV28 to TRBJ2-1; D is unresolved. Deletions cut 7 bases from V and 4 bases from J, with 20 bases between. The germline V gene has CDR1 MDHEN and CDR2 SYDVKM. The CDR3 length is 16 residues. CDR3 coding DNA: TGTGCCAGCAACCTCGGCGCGGCTGGAGCTTACAATGAGCAGTTCTTC. Amino acids: CASNLGAAGAYNEQFF.

The CDR3, as DNA: TGTGCCAGCAGGCAAACCGGGACAGGGAAAAACATTCAGTACTTC. Its translation is CASRQTGTGKNIQYF. The gene calls are TRBV6-2 or TRBV6-3 and TRBJ2-4; 9 bases fit TRBD1. From germline, CDR1 is MNHEY and CDR2 SVGEGT. V lost 6 bases, J lost 4 bases, and 7 bases stayed unmatched. The CDR3 contains 15 residues.

A few counts support this clonotype. The genes are TRBV30 and TRBJ1-2; possible D gene TRBD1, 5 bases. Germline lookup yields CDR1 GTSNPN and CDR2 SVGIG (reference sequence). CDR3 size: 16 residues. V lost 2 bases and J lost 0, with 16 bases in between. The CDR3 DNA reads TGTGCCTGGAGTCGGGGCAGGGCAGGCGCTAACTATGGCTACACCTTC. It codes for CAWSRGRAGANYGYTF.

This clonotype was observed a few times. The V call is TRBV5-6, the J call TRBJ1-5; maybe TRBD1 (6 bases). Germline V CDR1 and CDR2: SGHDT, YYEEEE. Trimming took off 0 bases at V and 5 bases at J, with 12 bases between the two ends. The CDR3 is 15 amino acids. CDR3 residues: CASSLGGGADQPQHF. The CDR3 coding sequence is TGTGCCAGCAGCTTGGGAGGGGGGGCTGATCAGCCCCAGCATTTT.

Only a few counts were recorded for this clonotype. This may be a read error, as it is one base from a much larger clone. V gene TRBV28 combines with J gene TRBJ2-1; TRBD2 is a possible D gene (6 bases). With 5 bases removed from V and 5 bases from J, the gap between germline ends came to 19 bases. The germline gives CDR1 MDHEN, CDR2 SYDVKM. The CDR3 loop spans 16 amino acids. Written as DNA, the CDR3 is TGTGCCAGCAGTCCCGTTGTGATAACGGGAGACAATGAGCAGTTCTTC. Translating gives CASSPVVITGDNEQFF.

This clonotype was detected a few times. The rearrangement uses TRBV25-1 and TRBJ1-5; D unclear. V was cut by 3 bases and J by 5 bases, with 20 bases left in between. Germline V gives CDR1 MGHDK, CDR2 SYGVNS. This CDR3 has 17 amino acids. The chain's CDR3 is CASSDTSVVEGHQPQHF. The CDR3 DNA follows: TGTGCCAGCAGTGACACCTCGGTGGTAGAGGGTCATCAGCCCCAGCATTTT.

This clonotype was seen at least ten times. The chain links TRBV12-3 or TRBV12-4 to TRBJ2-1; 7 positions agree with TRBD2. The V segment lost 2 bases and the J segment 7 bases; nucleotides outside the gene matches: 5. This CDR3 contains 14 residues. CDR3 residues: CASSLRGAGNEQFF. The CDR3 DNA reads TGTGCCAGCAGTTTAAGGGGAGCGGGGAATGAGCAGTTCTTC.

The chain has TRBV7-2 and TRBJ2-7, with 9 bases identical to TRBD2. This CDR3 is built from 15 residues. CDR1 and CDR2 (germline): SGHTA, FQGNSA. J gave up 3 bases and V 5 bases, and 8 bases lay outside the gene matches. DNA of the CDR3: TGTGCCAGCAGCCCCCGGACTAGCGCCAACTACGAGCAGTACTTC. Translated: CASSPRTSANYEQYF.

This clonotype appeared a few times. A read error may account for a junction end that differs from germline. This chain connects TRBV11-2 to TRBJ2-2; a possible D gene is TRBD2 (5 bases). This CDR3 is 13 amino acids long. Germline CDR1 reads SGHAT; CDR2 reads FQNNGV. As DNA, the CDR3 is TGTGCCAGCAGCTTACCCCGCTTTGGGGAGATGTTTTTT. It translates to CASSLPRFGEMFF.

The chain uses TRBV18 and TRBJ1-2; D is undetermined. In germline, CDR1 is KGHSH, CDR2 LQKENI. Trimming pared 2 bases from V and 7 bases from J, leaving 17 bases between. This CDR3 has 15 amino acids. CDR3 residues: CASSPSLGKVVGYTF. The DNA for the CDR3 is TGTGCCAGCTCACCATCTCTGGGGAAGGTGGTTGGCTACACCTTC. The variable domain in full, with the rest retrieved from reference TRBV18 and TRBJ1-2, is NAGVMQNPRHLVRRRGQEARLRCSPMKGHSHVYWYRQLPEEGLKFMVYLQKENIIDESGMPKERFSAEFPKEGPSILRIQQVVRGDSAAYFCASSPSLGKVVGYTFGSGTRLTVV.

This clonotype was counted many times. This chain joins TRBV7-9 and TRBJ2-3; D may be TRBD2 (6 bases). The CDR3 length is 13 residues. Per the germline V gene, CDR1 is SEHNR and CDR2 is FQNEAQ (reference sequence). Trimming shortened V by 6 bases and J by 2 bases, and 9 bases separated the two germline ends. CDR3 coding DNA: TGTGCCAGCAGGAGCGGGTACACAGATACGCAGTATTTT. It is translated as CASRSGYTDTQYF.

As concerns this clonotype: A much more abundant neighbour one base away suggests this may be a read error. The V and J genes are TRBV29-1 and TRBJ2-1, with D tentatively TRBD1 (6 bases). The germline CDR1 and CDR2 sequences are SQVTM and ANQGSEA. The length of the CDR3 is 15 residues. The chain's CDR3 is CSVEEAAGAYSEQFF. In DNA, the CDR3 is TGCAGCGTTGAAGAAGCGGCAGGGGCCTACAGTGAGCAGTTCTTC.